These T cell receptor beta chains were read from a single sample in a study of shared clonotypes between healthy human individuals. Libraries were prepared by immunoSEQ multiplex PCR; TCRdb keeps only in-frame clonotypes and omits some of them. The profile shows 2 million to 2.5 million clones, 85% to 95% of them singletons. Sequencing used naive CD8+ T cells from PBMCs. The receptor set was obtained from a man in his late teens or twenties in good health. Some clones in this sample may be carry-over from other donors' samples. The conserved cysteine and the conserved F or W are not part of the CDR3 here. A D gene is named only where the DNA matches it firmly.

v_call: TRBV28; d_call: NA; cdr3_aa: ASSLSGGLEQY
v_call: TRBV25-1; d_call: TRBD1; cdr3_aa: ASSEYQGTGYEKLF
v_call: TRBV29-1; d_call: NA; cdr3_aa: SVLRDYGYT
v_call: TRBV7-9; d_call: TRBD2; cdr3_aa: ASSYNTREIQF
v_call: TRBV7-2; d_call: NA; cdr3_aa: ASSLAFRGIPGELF
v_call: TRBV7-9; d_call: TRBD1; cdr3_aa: ASSPGGTGYGYT
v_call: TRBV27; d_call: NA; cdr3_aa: ASSPVRLASGEQF
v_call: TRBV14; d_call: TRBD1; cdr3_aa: ASSPETGDLYTEAF
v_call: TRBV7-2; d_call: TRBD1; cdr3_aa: ASSSRQGATGNTIY
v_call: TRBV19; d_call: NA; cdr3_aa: ASSIGSGGYEQY
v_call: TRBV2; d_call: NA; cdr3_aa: ASSENPQGLRYNEQF
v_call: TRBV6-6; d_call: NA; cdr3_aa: ASSYFRMNTEAF
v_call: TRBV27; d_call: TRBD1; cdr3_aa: ASSLSSAGGNPHTDTQY
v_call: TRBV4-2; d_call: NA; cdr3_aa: ASSYRWGGGELF
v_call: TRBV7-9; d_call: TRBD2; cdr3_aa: ASSFLGGTSYEQY
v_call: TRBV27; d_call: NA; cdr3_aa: ASSPRAPRNTIY
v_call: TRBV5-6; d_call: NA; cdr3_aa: ASSLKLAIQY
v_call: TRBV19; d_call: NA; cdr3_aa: ASSRTPSGTEAF
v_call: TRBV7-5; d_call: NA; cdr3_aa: ARSRFIGRGVPY
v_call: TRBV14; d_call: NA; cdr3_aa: ASSQGLASVYEQY
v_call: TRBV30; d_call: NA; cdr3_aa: AWSVGPTAEQY
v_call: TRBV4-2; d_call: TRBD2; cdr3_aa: ASSQELAGDSGYNEQF
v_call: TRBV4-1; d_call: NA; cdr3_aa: ASSLVASNTEAF
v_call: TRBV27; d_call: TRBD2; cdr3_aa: ASSLQGPTSGVYEQY
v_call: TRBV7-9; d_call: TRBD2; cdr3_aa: ASSLAWGGSYNEQF
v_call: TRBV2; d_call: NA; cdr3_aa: ASNGGTRGRELF
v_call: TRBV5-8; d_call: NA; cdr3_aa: ASSYRSFDGYT
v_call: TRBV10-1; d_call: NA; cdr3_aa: ASMRNGYT
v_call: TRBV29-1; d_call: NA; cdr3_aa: SVEAASSYNEQF
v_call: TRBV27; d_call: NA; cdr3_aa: ASTPSSNSYNEQF
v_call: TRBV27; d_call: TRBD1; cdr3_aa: ASSLTDRGHPAEAF